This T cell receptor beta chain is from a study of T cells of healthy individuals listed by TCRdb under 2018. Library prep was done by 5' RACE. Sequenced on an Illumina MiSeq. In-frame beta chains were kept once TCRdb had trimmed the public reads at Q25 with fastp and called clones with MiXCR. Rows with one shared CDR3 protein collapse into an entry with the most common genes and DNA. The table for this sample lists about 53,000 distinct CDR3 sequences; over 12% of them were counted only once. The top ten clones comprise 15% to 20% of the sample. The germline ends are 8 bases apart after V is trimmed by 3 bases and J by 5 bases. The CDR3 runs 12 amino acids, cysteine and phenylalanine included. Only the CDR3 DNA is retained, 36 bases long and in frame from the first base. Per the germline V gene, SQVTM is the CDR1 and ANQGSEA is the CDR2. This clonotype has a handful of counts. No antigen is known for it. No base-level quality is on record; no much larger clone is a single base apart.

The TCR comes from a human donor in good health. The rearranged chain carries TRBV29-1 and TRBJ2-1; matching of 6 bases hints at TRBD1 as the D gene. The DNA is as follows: TGCAGCGTTGACAGGGGCGACAATGAGCAGTTCTTC. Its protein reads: CSVDRGDNEQFF.